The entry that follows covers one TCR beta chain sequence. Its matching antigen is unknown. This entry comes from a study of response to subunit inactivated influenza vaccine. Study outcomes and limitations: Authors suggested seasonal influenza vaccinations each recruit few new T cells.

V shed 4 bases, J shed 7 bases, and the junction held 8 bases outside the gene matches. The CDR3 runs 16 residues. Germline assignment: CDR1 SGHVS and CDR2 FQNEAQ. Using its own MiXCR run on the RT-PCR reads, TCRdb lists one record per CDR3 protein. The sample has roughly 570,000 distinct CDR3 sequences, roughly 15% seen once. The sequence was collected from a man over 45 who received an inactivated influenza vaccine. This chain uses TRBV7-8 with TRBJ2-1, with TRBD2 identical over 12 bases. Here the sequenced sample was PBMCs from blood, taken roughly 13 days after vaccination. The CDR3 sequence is CASSYRLAGDVNEQFF. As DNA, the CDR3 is TGTGCCAGCAGCTACCGACTAGCGGGAGATGTTAATGAGCAGTTCTTC.